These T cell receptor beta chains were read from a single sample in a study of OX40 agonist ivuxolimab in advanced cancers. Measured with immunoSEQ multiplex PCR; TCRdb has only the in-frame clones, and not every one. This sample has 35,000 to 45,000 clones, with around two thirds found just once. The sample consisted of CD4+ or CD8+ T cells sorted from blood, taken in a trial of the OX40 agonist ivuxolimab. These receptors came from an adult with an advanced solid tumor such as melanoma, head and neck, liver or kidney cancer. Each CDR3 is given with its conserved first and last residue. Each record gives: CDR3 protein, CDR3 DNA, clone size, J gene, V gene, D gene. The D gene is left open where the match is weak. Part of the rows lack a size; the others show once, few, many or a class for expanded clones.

CASSEPGGASPHEQFF	TGTGCCAGCAGTGAGCCCGGGGGGGCCTCCCCCCATGAGCAGTTCTTC	-	TRBJ2-1	TRBV2	TRBD2
CASSEHEKGFSYEQYF	TGTGCCAGCAGTGAACACGAGAAAGGCTTCTCCTACGAGCAGTACTTC	-	TRBJ2-7	TRBV6-1	-
CSAGQGAEGYTF	TGCAGCGCGGGACAGGGGGCGGAAGGCTACACCTTC	-	TRBJ1-2	TRBV29-1	TRBD1
CASSLEGTRTDTQYF	TGCGCCAGCAGCTTGGAGGGTACTCGCACAGATACGCAGTATTTT	-	TRBJ2-3	TRBV5-1	-
CASSDRASRGRELFF	TGTGCCAGCAGCGACCGGGCCAGCCGCGGGCGGGAGCTGTTTTTT	-	TRBJ2-2	TRBV11-2	-
CAWSVEENTEAFF	TGTGCCTGGAGTGTAGAGGAGAACACTGAAGCTTTCTTT	-	TRBJ1-1	TRBV30	-
CASTPRGGTYEQYF	TGTGCCAGCACTCCCCGGGGGGGAACCTACGAGCAGTACTTC	-	TRBJ2-7	TRBV6-6	TRBD2
CSVPDRASTDTQYF	TGCAGCGTTCCGGACAGGGCTAGCACAGATACGCAGTATTTT	once	TRBJ2-3	TRBV29-1	TRBD1
CASSSFTLAGGSGGELFF	TGTGCCAGTAGTTCCTTTACACTAGCGGGGGGCAGTGGCGGGGAGCTGTTTTTT	once	TRBJ2-2	TRBV19	TRBD2
CASSLGRQETQYF	TGTGCCAGCAGTCTAGGGAGACAAGAGACCCAGTACTTC	-	TRBJ2-5	TRBV11-2	-
CASALGGVVTGELFF	TGTGCCAGTGCCTTAGGGGGGGTGGTCACCGGGGAGCTGTTTTTT	-	TRBJ2-2	TRBV19	-
CASSLGTGWSGNTIYF	TGTGCCAGCAGCCTGGGGACAGGGTGGTCTGGAAACACCATATATTTT	-	TRBJ1-3	TRBV9	TRBD1
CASSKSGLAGGGHEQFF	TGTGCCAGCAGCAAGTCGGGACTAGCGGGGGGTGGGCATGAGCAGTTCTTC	-	TRBJ2-1	TRBV5-6	TRBD2
CASRDSRSRYGYTF	TGTGCCAGCAGAGACAGCCGGTCCAGGTATGGCTACACCTTC	few	TRBJ1-2	TRBV28	-
CASRINRGLAYEQYF	TGTGCCAGCAGAATAAACAGGGGGCTGGCTTACGAGCAGTACTTC	-	TRBJ2-7	TRBV6-5	TRBD1
CSVERGPEEQYF	TGCAGCGTTGAGAGGGGTCCTGAGGAGCAGTACTTC	-	TRBJ2-7	TRBV29-1	-